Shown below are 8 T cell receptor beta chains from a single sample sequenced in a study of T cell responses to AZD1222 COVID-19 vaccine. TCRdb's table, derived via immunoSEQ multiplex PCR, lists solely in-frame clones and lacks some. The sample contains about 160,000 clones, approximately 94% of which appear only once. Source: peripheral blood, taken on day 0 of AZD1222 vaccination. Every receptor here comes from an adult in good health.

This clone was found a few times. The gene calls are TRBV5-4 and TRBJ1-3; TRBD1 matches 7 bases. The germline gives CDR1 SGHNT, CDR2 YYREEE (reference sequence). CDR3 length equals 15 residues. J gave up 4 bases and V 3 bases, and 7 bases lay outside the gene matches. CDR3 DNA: TGTGCCAGCAGCTCGAGACAGGGAACCGGAAACACCATATATTTT. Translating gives CASSSRQGTGNTIYF.

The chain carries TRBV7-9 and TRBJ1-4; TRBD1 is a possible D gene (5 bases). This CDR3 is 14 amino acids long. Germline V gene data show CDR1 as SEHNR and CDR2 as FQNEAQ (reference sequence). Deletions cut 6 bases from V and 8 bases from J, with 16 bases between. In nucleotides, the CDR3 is TGTGCCAGCAGATTCACAGGCGATTCGGAAAAACTGTTTTTT. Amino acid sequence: CASRFTGDSEKLFF. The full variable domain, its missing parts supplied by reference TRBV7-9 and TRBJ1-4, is DTGVSQNPRHKITKRGQNVTFRCDPISEHNRLYWYRQTLGQGPEFLTYFQNEAQLEKSRLLSDRFSAERPKGSFSTLEIQRTEQGDSAMYLCASRFTGDSEKLFFGSGTQLSVL.

The CDR3 sequence: CASSAAEAPYNEQFF. The CDR3 DNA reads as TGTGCCAGCAGCGCCGCGGAGGCCCCCTACAATGAGCAGTTCTTC. The rearrangement joins TRBV13 to TRBJ2-1; a weak D match, TRBD2 (5 bases). CDR3 length: 15 amino acids. Germline CDR1 is PRHDT and CDR2 is FYEKMQ (reference sequence). V lost 5 bases and J lost 2, with 13 bases in between.

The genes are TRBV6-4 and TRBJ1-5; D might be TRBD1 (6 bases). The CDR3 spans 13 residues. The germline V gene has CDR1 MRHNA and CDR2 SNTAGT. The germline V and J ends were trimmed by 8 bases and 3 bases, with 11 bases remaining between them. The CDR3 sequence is CASSTGINQPQHF. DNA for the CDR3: TGTGCCAGCTCGACAGGAATCAATCAGCCCCAGCATTTT.

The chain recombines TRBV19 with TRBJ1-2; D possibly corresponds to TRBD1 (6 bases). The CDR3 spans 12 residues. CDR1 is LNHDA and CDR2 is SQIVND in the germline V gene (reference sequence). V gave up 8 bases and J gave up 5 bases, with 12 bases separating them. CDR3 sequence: CASADRTYGYTF. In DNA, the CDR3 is TGTGCCAGTGCAGACAGGACGTATGGCTACACCTTC. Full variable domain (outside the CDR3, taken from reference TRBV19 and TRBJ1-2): DGGITQSPKYLFRKEGQNVTLSCEQNLNHDAMYWYRQDPGQGLRLIYYSQIVNDFQKGDIAEGYSVSREKKESFPLTVTSAQKNPTAFYLCASADRTYGYTFGSGTRLTVV.

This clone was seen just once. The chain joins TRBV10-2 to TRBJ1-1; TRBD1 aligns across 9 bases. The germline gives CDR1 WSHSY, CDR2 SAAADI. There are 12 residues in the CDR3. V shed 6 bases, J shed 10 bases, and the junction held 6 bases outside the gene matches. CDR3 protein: CASRGQGGSAFF. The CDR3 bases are TGCGCCAGCAGGGGACAGGGAGGTTCAGCTTTCTTT.

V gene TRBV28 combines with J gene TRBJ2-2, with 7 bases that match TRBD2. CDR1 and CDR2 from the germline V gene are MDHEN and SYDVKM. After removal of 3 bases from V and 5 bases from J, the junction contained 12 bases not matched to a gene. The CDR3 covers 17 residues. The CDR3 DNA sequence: TGTGCCAGCAGTTTGGGAGGGGCTCACAAGAGGACCGGGGAGCTGTTTTTT. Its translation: CASSLGGAHKRTGELFF.

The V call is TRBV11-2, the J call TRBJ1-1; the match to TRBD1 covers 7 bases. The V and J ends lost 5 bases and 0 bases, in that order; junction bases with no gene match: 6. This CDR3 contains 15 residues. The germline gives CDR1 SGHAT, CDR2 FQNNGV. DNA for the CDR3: TGTGCCAGCAGCCTCCCACAGGGGTTGAACACTGAAGCTTTCTTT. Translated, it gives CASSLPQGLNTEAFF.